This TCR beta chain stems from a study of control samples from healthy donors and cancer patients. CDR3 size: 15 residues. V was cut by 1 base and J by 7 bases, with 16 bases left in between. The germline gives CDR1 MDHEN, CDR2 SYDVKM. Sequencing used immunoSEQ multiplex PCR; TCRdb keeps in-frame clones, though not all of them. The sample consists of under 450,000 clones, over 75% of them appearing once. The sample consisted of PBMCs. The chain links TRBV28 to TRBJ1-2, with D possibly being TRBD1 (5 bases). The clonotype originates from a man in his forties with head and neck cancer. The CDR3: CASSLLQDTRGGYTF. CDR3 DNA: TGTGCCAGCAGTTTATTGCAGGACACGAGGGGTGGCTACACCTTC.